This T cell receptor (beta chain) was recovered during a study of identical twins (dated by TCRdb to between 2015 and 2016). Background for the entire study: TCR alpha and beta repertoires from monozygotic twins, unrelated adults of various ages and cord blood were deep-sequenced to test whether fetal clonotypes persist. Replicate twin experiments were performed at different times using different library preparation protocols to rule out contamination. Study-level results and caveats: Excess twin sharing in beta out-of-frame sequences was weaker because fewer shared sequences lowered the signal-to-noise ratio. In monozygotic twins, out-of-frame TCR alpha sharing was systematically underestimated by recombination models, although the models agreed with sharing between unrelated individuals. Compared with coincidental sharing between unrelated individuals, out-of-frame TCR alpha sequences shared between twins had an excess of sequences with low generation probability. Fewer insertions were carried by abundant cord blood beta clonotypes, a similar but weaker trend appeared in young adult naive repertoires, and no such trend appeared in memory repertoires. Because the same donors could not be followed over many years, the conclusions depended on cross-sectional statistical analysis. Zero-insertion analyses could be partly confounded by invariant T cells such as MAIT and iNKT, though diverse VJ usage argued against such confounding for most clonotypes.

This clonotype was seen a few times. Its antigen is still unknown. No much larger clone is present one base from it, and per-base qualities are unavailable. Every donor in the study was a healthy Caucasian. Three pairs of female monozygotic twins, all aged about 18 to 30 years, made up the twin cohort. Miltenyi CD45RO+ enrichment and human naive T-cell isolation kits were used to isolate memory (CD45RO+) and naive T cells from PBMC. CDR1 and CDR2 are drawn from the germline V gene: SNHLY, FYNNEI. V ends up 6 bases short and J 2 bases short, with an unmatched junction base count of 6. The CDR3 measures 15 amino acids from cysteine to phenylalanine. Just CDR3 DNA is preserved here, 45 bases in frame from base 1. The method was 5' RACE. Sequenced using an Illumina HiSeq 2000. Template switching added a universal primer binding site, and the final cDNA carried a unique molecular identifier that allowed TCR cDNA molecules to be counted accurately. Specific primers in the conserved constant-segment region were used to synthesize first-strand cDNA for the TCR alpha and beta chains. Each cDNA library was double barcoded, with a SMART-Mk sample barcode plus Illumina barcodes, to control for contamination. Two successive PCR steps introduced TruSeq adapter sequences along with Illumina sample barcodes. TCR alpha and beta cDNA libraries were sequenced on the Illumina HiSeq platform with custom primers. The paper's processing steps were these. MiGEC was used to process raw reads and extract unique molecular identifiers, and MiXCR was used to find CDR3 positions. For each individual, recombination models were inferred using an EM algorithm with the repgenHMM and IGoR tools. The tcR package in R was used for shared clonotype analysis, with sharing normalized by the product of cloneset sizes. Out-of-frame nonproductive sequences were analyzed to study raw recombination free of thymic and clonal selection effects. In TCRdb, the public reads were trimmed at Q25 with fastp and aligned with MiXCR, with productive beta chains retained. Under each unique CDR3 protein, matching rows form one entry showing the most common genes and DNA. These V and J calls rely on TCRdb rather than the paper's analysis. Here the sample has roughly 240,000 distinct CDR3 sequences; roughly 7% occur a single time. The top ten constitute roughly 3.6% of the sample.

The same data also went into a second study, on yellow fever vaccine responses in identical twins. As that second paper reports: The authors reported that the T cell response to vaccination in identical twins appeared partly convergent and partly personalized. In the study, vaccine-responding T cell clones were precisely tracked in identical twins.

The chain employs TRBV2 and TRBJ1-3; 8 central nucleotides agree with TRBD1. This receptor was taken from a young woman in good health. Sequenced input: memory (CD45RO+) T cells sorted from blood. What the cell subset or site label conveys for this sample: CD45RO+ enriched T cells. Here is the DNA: TGTGCCAGCAGGGGGGACAGGACGCCTGGAAACACCATATATTTT. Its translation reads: CASRGDRTPGNTIYF.